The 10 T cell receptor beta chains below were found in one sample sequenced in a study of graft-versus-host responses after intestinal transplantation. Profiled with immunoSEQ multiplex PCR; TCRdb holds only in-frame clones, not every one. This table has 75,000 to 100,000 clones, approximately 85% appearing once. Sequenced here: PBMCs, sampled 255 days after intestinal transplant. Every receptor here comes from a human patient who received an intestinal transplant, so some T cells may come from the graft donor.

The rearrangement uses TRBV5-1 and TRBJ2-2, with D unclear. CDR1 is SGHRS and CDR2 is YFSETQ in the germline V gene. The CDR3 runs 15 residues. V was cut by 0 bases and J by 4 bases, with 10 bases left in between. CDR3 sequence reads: CASSLEPASTGELFF. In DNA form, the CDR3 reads TGCGCCAGCAGCTTGGAACCGGCGAGCACCGGGGAGCTGTTTTTT.

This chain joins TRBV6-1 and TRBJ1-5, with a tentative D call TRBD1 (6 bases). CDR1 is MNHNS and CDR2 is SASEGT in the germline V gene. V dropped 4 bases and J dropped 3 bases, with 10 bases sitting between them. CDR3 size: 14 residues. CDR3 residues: CASSVYRDNQPQHF. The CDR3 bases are TGTGCCAGCAGTGTTTACAGGGACAATCAGCCCCAGCATTTT.

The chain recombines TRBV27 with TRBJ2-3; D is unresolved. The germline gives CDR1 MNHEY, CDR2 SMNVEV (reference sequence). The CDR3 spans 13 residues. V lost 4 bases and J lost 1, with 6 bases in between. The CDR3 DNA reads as TGTGCCAGCAGTTACGCCGGCACAGATACGCAGTATTTT. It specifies CASSYAGTDTQYF.

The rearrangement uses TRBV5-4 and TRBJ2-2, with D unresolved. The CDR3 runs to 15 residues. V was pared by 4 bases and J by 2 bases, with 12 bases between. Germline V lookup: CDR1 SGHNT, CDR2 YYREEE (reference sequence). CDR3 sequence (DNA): TGTGCCAGCAGCGCCGTACCTACAAACACCGGGGAGCTGTTTTTT. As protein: CASSAVPTNTGELFF. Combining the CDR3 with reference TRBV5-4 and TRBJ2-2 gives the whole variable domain ETGVTQSPTHLIKTRGQQVTLRCSSQSGHNTVSWYQQALGQGPQFIFQYYREEENGRGNFPPRFSGLQFPNYSSELNVNALELDDSALYLCASSAVPTNTGELFFGEGSRLTVL.

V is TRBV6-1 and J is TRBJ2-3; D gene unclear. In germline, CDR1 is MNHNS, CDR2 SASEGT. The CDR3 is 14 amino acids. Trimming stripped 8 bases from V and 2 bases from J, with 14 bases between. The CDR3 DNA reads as TGTGCCAGCTCTCGGGCAGGCTACACAGATACGCAGTATTTT. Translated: CASSRAGYTDTQYF.

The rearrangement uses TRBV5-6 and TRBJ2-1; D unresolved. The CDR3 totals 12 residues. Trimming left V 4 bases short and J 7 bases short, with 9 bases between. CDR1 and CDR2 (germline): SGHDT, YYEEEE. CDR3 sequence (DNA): TGTGCCAGCAGCCCCGGTAGGAATGAGCAGTTCTTC. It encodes CASSPGRNEQFF. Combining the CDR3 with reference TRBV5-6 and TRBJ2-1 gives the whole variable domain DAGVTQSPTHLIKTRGQQVTLRCSPKSGHDTVSWYQQALGQGPQFIFQYYEEEERQRGNFPDRFSGHQFPNYSSELNVNALLLGDSALYLCASSPGRNEQFFGPGTRLTVL.

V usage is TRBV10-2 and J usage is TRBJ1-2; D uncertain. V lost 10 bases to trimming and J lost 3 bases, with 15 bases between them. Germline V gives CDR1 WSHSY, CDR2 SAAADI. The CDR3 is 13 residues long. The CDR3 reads CATKRGVDYGYTF. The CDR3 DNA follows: TGCGCCACAAAACGGGGAGTCGACTATGGCTACACCTTC.

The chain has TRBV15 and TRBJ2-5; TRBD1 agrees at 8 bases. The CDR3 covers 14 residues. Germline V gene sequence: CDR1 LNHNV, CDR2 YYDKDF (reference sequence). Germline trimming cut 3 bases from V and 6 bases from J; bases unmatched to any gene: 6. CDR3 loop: CATSRPGGEKTQYF. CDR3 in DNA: TGTGCCACCAGCAGGCCAGGGGGCGAAAAGACCCAGTACTTC.

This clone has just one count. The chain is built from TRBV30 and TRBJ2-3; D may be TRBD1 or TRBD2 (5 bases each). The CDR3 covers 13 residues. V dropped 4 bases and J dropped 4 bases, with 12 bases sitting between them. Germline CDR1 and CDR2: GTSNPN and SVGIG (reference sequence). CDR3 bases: TGTGCCTGGATGGGGGACCAGGCAGATACGCAGTATTTT. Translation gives CAWMGDQADTQYF. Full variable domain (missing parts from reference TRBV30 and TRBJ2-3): SQTIHQWPATLVQPVGSPLSLECTVEGTSNPNLYWYRQAAGRGLQLLFYSVGIGQISSEVPQNLSASRPQDRQFILSSKKLLLSDSGFYLCAWMGDQADTQYFGPGTRLTVL.

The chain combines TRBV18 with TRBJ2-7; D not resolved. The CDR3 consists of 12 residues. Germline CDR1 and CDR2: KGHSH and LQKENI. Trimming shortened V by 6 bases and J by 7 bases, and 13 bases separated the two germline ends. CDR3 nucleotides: TGTGCCAGCTCCGATGACTCTGGGGAGCAGTACGTC. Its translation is CASSDDSGEQYV.